Listed here are 17 T cell receptor beta chains from one sample, sequenced in a study of T cells in Graves' hyperthyroidism and ophthalmopathy. TCR beta CDR3 regions were amplified from RNA. TCR CDR3 regions were first amplified by RT-PCR with HTBI primers. One entry per CDR3 protein results from TCRdb running MiXCR on the multiplex PCR reads. The top ten clones hold 12% to 15% of a sample with some 460,000 distinct CDR3 sequences, approximately 15% of them seen once. Material: blood. The origin of the receptors is a woman aged 18-35 years with Graves' hyperthyroidism.

This clonotype was picked up one time. The chain recombines TRBV9 with TRBJ2-1; 7 bases align to TRBD2. Germline lookup yields CDR1 SGDLS and CDR2 YYNGEE. The CDR3 runs to 15 residues. Losses at the gene ends were 5 bases for V and 9 bases for J; bases not matched to a gene: 14. The CDR3 bases are TGTGCCAGCAGTTTCCCCGACCGGGTAGCGGGTGAGCAGTTCTTC. Protein: CASSFPDRVAGEQFF. Based on the CDR3 plus reference TRBV9 and TRBJ2-1, the full variable domain is DSGVTQTPKHLITATGQRVTLRCSPRSGDLSVYWYQQSLDQGLQFLIQYYNGEERAKGNILERFSAQQFPDLHSELNLSSLELGDSALYFCASSFPDRVAGEQFFGPGTRLTVL.

This clonotype was detected many times. V gene TRBV3-1 combines with J gene TRBJ1-5, with D uncertain. The V end was cut by 1 base, the J end by 6 bases, with 1 base between. The CDR3 is made up of 11 amino acids. Germline values: CDR1 LGHDT, CDR2 YNNKEL (reference sequence). The CDR3 reads CASSQVQPQHF. CDR3 sequence (DNA): TGTGCCAGCAGCCAAGTTCAGCCCCAGCATTTT.

This clonotype has ten or more counts. CDR3 loop: CASSVWSELGSTEAFF. The CDR3, as DNA: TGTGCCAGCAGCGTCTGGTCCGAACTGGGGAGCACTGAAGCTTTCTTT. The chain has TRBV7-9 and TRBJ1-1; D unresolved. Trimming pared 5 bases from V and 4 bases from J, leaving 20 bases between. The CDR3 runs 16 residues. The germline V gene has CDR1 SEHNR and CDR2 FQNEAQ (reference sequence). The full variable domain, its missing parts supplied by reference TRBV7-9 and TRBJ1-1, is DTGVSQNPRHKITKRGQNVTFRCDPISEHNRLYWYRQTLGQGPEFLTYFQNEAQLEKSRLLSDRFSAERPKGSFSTLEIQRTEQGDSAMYLCASSVWSELGSTEAFFGQGTRLTVV.

This rearrangement joins TRBV14 to TRBJ2-1; a weak D match, TRBD2 (6 bases). The V end was cut by 0 bases, the J end by 1 base, with 13 bases between. The CDR3 totals 17 residues. The germline CDR1 and CDR2 sequences are SGHDN and FVKESK. This CDR3 reads CASSQERRGRSYNEQFF. The DNA of the CDR3 is TGTGCCAGCAGCCAAGAACGGCGGGGTAGGTCCTACAATGAGCAGTTCTTC.

The genes are TRBV7-2 and TRBJ2-1; possibly TRBD2 for D (5 bases). The CDR3 is 15 residues long. In germline, CDR1 is SGHTA, CDR2 FQGNSA. The germline V and J ends were trimmed by 3 bases and 0 bases, with 9 bases remaining between them. The CDR3 DNA is TGTGCCAGCAGCTTCGGACTTAGCTCCTACAATGAGCAGTTCTTC. Protein sequence: CASSFGLSSYNEQFF.

The gene calls are TRBV11-3 and TRBJ1-1; TRBD1 agrees at 8 bases. The CDR3 is made up of 15 amino acids. In germline, CDR1 is SGHNT, CDR2 YENEEA. V dropped 1 base and J dropped 4; count of bases not matched to a gene: 5. The CDR3 here is CASSLGQGFGTEAFF. DNA for the CDR3: TGTGCCAGCAGCTTAGGACAGGGGTTTGGCACTGAAGCTTTCTTT.

The sample holds many counts of this clonotype. The CDR3 DNA follows: TGTGCCAGCAGGGGGGACAGAGTTTTGGATGAGCAGTTCTTC. It yields the protein CASRGDRVLDEQFF. The chain is built from TRBV28 and TRBJ2-1, with 7 bases matching TRBD1. The ends lost 6 bases at V and 8 bases at J; junction bases unmatched: 10. This CDR3 has 14 residues. The germline CDR1 and CDR2 sequences are MDHEN and SYDVKM.

This clonotype came up a few times. J is TRBJ2-2 and V is TRBV29-1; TRBD1 agrees at 9 bases. Looked up from germline, CDR1 is SQVTM and CDR2 is ANQGSEA. The CDR3 totals 13 residues. Losses at the gene ends were 2 bases for V and 6 bases for J; bases not matched to a gene: 1. The CDR3 reads CSVERTGAGELFF. CDR3 DNA sequence: TGCAGCGTTGAAAGGACAGGGGCCGGGGAGCTGTTTTTT.

This clonotype was recorded at least ten times. The rearrangement joins TRBV20-1 to TRBJ2-7; possible D gene TRBD1, 6 bases. The CDR3 contains 13 residues. Germline V CDR1 and CDR2: DFQATT, SNEGSKA (reference sequence). With 1 base removed from V and 3 bases from J, the gap between germline ends came to 10 bases. Written as DNA, the CDR3 is TGCAGTGCTAGAGTGGGGGCAAACTACGAGCAGTACTTC. This sequence encodes CSARVGANYEQYF.

This clonotype was seen many times. This sequence joins TRBV11-1 and TRBJ2-5; no firm D call. The CDR3 length is 12 residues. V was shortened by 8 bases and J by 1 base, with 8 bases between the two germline ends. The germline CDR1 and CDR2 sequences are SGHAT and FQDESV (reference sequence). The CDR3 sequence is CASSAIQETQYF. CDR3 nucleotide sequence: TGTGCCAGCTCGGCTATCCAAGAGACCCAGTACTTC.

Many counts were recorded for this clonotype. The J gene is TRBJ2-5, the V gene TRBV24-1; tentatively, D is TRBD2 (6 bases). V lost 1 base and J lost 5, with 10 bases in between. The germline CDR1 and CDR2 sequences are KGHDR and SFDVKD. This CDR3 region has 14 residues. CDR3 bases: TGTGCCACCAGTGATTTTGGAGGAGGGGAGACCCAGTACTTC. Encoded protein: CATSDFGGGETQYF.

With regard to this clonotype: Since a much larger clone is just one base distant, this may be a read error. This chain connects TRBV9 to TRBJ2-7; 7 bases fit TRBD2. This CDR3 is 15 amino acids long. The germline gives CDR1 SGDLS, CDR2 YYNGEE. CDR3 nucleotide sequence: TGTGCCAGCGGCGTAGCTCCTAGCGGTTCCTACGAGCAGTACTTC. Encoded protein: CASGVAPSGSYEQYF.

This clonotype has a count of ten or more. CDR3 in amino acids: CASSFPLRRTSGFF. As DNA, the CDR3 is TGTGCCAGCAGTTTTCCCTTGCGTCGGACTAGTGGGTTCTTC. The V gene is TRBV27, the J gene TRBJ2-1, with 7 bases lining up with TRBD2. Germline V CDR1 and CDR2: MNHEY, SMNVEV (reference sequence). CDR3 size: 14 residues. The trim removed 3 bases at V and 15 bases at J, leaving 14 bases unmatched.

This clonotype was counted only a few times. The chain carries TRBV24-1 and TRBJ2-1; D is perhaps TRBD1 (5 bases). Germline-derived CDR1 and CDR2 are KGHDR and SFDVKD. The CDR3 consists of 15 residues. The ends were cut back, 4 bases at V and 6 bases at J, with 15 bases in the middle. The CDR3 region has the DNA TGTGCCACCAGTGAAGGGGATAAAAGCCCCAATGAGCAGTTCTTC. It translates to CATSEGDKSPNEQFF.

This clonotype occurred a few times. This sequence joins TRBV15 and TRBJ2-3, with 8 bases lining up with TRBD1. J was trimmed by 9 bases and V by 1 base; bases with no gene match: 6. The CDR3 covers 14 residues. Germline CDR1 LNHNV, CDR2 YYDKDF (reference sequence). Here the CDR3 DNA reads TGTGCCACCAGCAGAGGGCAGGGGGCCGGCACGCAGTATTTT. The encoded protein is CATSRGQGAGTQYF.

There are many counts of this clonotype. V and J are TRBV5-1 and TRBJ2-7, with a tentative D call TRBD2 (5 bases). Trimming cost V 4 bases and J 1 base, with 12 bases left between them. The CDR3 contains 14 residues. Germline lookup yields CDR1 SGHRS and CDR2 YFSETQ. Written as DNA, the CDR3 is TGCGCCAGCAGCCCGATCGGGATTTCCTACGAGCAGTACTTC. Protein sequence: CASSPIGISYEQYF.

This clonotype has just one count. The rearrangement links TRBV10-3 to TRBJ1-1; 9 nucleotides match TRBD1. Germline V lookup: CDR1 ENHRY, CDR2 SYGVKD. Losses at the gene ends were 6 bases for V and 4 bases for J; bases not matched to a gene: 12. The CDR3 has 16 amino acids. Written as DNA, the CDR3 is TGTGCCATCAGCCGAGTCACAGGGGGCGGGCTCACTGAAGCTTTCTTT. Translating gives CAISRVTGGGLTEAFF.